The sequence of this T cell receptor beta chain was determined in a study of blood T cell repertoires in COVID-19. Looking at the study overall: T cells, B-cell-depleted T cells, or PBMCs provided the cDNA or gDNA that served as material.

Only in-frame clones appear in the TCRdb table, and some are missing; sequencing was by immunoSEQ multiplex PCR. Here the sample spans 100,000 or so clones, 75% to 90% being singletons. The CDR3 totals 14 residues. The V gene's germline CDR1 is SGHRS and CDR2 YFSETQ. V lost 3 bases and J 5 bases, leaving 11 bases between the germline ends. Sequenced sample: peripheral blood. The rearrangement joins TRBV5-1 to TRBJ2-2; D is unresolved. The clonotype was recovered from a woman in her 70s with active or convalescent COVID-19. CDR3 bases: TGCGCCAGCAGCTCTTACCCCTATACCGGGGAGCTGTTTTTT. Translating gives CASSSYPYTGELFF.